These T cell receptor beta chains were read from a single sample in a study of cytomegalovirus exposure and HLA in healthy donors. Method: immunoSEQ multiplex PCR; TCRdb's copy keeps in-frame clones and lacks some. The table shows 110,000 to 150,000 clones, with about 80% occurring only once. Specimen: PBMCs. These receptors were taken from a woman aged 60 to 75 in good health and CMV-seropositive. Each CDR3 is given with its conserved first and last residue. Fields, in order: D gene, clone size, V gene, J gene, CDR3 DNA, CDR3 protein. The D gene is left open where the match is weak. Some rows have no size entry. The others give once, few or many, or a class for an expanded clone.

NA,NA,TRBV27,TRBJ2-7,TGTGCCAGCAGTTACGGACAGCTCTACGAGCAGTACTTC,CASSYGQLYEQYF
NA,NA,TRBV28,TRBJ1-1,TGTGCCAGCAGTCGGATACAGAGAACTGAAGCTTTCTTT,CASSRIQRTEAFF
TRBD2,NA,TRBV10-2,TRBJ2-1,TGCGCCAGCAACGGAGCGGGAGAAGGGTACAATGAGCAGTTCTTC,CASNGAGEGYNEQFF
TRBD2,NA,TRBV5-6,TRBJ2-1,TGTGCCAGCAGCTTCGCTAGCGGGAGTATCCATGAGCAGTTCTTC,CASSFASGSIHEQFF
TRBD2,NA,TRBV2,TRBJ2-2,TGTGCCAGCAGTCCTAGCGGTGTGTGGGGGGAGCTGTTTTTT,CASSPSGVWGELFF
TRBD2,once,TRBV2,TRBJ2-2,TGTGCCAGCAAGGGAGTAGCGGGGGCGATCGGGGAGCTGTTTTTT,CASKGVAGAIGELFF
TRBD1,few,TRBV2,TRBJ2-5,TGTGCCAGCAGTCCTGGGGGACAGCGGACCCAGTACTTC,CASSPGGQRTQYF
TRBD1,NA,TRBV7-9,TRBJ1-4,TGTGCCAGCAGAACGACAGGGGGCGATGAAAAACTGTTTTTT,CASRTTGGDEKLFF
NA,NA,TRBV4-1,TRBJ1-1,TGCGCCAGCAGCCAAGCCGGGGGGGATATTGAAGCTTTCTTT,CASSQAGGDIEAFF
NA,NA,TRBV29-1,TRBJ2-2,TGCAGCGTTGTGGGCACAACCGGGGAGCTGTTTTTT,CSVVGTTGELFF
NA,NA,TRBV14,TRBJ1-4,TGTGCCAGCAGCCAAAGCTACGCCCGACAGCCACTGTTTTTT,CASSQSYARQPLFF
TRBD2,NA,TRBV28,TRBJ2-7,TGTGCCAGCAGTTTATTTGGGACTAACTCCTACGAGCAGTACTTC,CASSLFGTNSYEQYF
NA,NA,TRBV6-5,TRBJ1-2,TGTGCCAGCAGTTACCTTACAGGAACTAACTATGGCTACACCTTC,CASSYLTGTNYGYTF
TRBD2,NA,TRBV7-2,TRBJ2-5,TGTGCCAGCAGCTCCCTAGCGGAAGAGACCCAGTACTTC,CASSSLAEETQYF
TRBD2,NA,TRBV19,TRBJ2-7,TGTGCCAGTAGTATTAGCGGGGTCCACGAGCAGTACTTC,CASSISGVHEQYF
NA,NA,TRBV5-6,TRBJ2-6,TGTGCCAGCAGCTTGTTACAGGTAGCTGGGGCCAACGTCCTGACTTTC,CASSLLQVAGANVLTF
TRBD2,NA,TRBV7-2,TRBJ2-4,TGTGCCAGCAGCCCACCGGGACTAGCGGGACCTCTAGCCAAAAACATTCAGTACTTC,CASSPPGLAGPLAKNIQYF